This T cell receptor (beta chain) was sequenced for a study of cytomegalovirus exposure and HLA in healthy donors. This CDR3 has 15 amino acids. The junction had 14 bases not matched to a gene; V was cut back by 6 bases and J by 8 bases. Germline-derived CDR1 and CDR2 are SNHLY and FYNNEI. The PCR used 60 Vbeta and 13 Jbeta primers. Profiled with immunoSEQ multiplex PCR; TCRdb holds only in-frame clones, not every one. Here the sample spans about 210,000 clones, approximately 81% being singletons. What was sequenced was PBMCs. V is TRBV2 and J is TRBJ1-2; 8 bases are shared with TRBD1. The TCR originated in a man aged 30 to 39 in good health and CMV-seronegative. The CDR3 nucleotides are TGTGCCAGCAGGGAGTATCTGACAGGGGTAGAAGGCTACACCTTC. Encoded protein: CASREYLTGVEGYTF.